A single sample gave rise to the 30 T cell receptor beta chains below, sequenced in a study of cytomegalovirus exposure and HLA in healthy donors. PCR used 60 Vbeta primers and 13 Jbeta primers. Measured with immunoSEQ multiplex PCR; TCRdb has only the in-frame clones, and not every one. The repertoire holds fewer than 200,000 clones, with about 12% as singletons. Sample: PBMCs. These receptors all stem from a man aged 50 to 60 in good health and CMV-seropositive.

The V call is TRBV6-4, the J call TRBJ1-2; D gene unclear. CDR1 is MRHNA and CDR2 is SNTAGT in the germline V gene. The CDR3 extends over 16 amino acids. The V end was cut by 2 bases, the J end by 8 bases, with 21 bases between. The CDR3 sequence: CASSDHPTGFLKGYTF. The DNA for the CDR3 is TGTGCCAGCAGTGACCACCCCACCGGGTTTTTGAAGGGCTACACCTTC.

A few counts support this clone. This rearrangement joins TRBV5-5 to TRBJ2-7, with TRBD2 as a possible D gene (6 bases). This CDR3 spans 14 amino acids. The V gene lost 0 bases and the J gene lost 2 bases, with 9 bases spanning the gap. Germline CDR1 is SGHKS and CDR2 is YYEKEE (reference sequence). The CDR3: CASSLAGTAYEQYV. The CDR3 DNA sequence: TGTGCCAGCAGCTTGGCCGGGACTGCCTACGAGCAGTACGTC.

The V gene is TRBV5-6, the J gene TRBJ2-3, with 7 bases fitting TRBD1. V trimming: 4 bases; J trimming: 1 base; junction bases outside the gene matches: 6. This CDR3 comprises 15 residues. Germline values: CDR1 SGHDT, CDR2 YYEEEE. The CDR3 DNA reads as TGTGCCAGCAGCCTTGGACAGGCCCGCACAGATACGCAGTATTTT. This translates into CASSLGQARTDTQYF.

This clone has more than one count but fewer than ten. This chain uses TRBV11-2 with TRBJ1-2; D unresolved. The CDR3 contains 10 residues. V lost 3 bases to trimming and J lost 8 bases, with 4 bases between them. The germline V gene encodes CDR1 SGHAT and CDR2 FQNNGV. The CDR3 region has the DNA TGTGCCAGCAGCTTGTCGGGCTACACCTTC. Its protein is CASSLSGYTF.

The chain combines TRBV11-2 with TRBJ2-3, with 10 nucleotides matching TRBD2. This CDR3 is built from 18 residues. J lost 0 bases, V lost 3 bases, and 9 bases had no gene match. From germline, CDR1 is SGHAT and CDR2 FQNNGV. Here the CDR3 reads CASSFKTSGASSTDTQYF. The DNA for the CDR3 is TGTGCCAGCAGCTTTAAAACTAGCGGGGCTTCTAGCACAGATACGCAGTATTTT.

This clone was picked up a small number of times. The chain joins TRBV5-4 to TRBJ1-1; 7 bases are shared with TRBD1. There are 12 residues in the CDR3. CDR1 is SGHNT, CDR2 YYREEE, per germline (reference sequence). Trimming took 5 bases from V and 8 from J; bases not matched to a gene: 6. This chain's CDR3 is CASSGGQLEAFF. The CDR3 region has the DNA TGTGCCAGCAGTGGGGGACAGCTAGAAGCTTTCTTT.

The J gene is TRBJ2-2, the V gene TRBV7-9; 8 nucleotides align to TRBD2. CDR1 SEHNR and CDR2 FQNEAQ come from the germline V gene (reference sequence). The CDR3 consists of 16 residues. V lost 7 bases to trimming and J lost 0 bases; unmatched junction nucleotides: 7. The CDR3 nucleotides read TGTGCCAGCACCGGGTGGCGGGGGGCGAACACCGGGGAGCTGTTTTTT. The encoded protein is CASTGWRGANTGELFF.

The chain couples TRBV4-3 to TRBJ2-7; TRBD2 agrees at 7 bases. The V and J ends lost 4 bases and 3 bases, in that order; junction bases with no gene match: 3. This CDR3 is built from 13 residues. Germline CDR1 LGHNA, CDR2 YSLEER. In nucleotides, the CDR3 is TGCGCCAGCAGCCGCAGGGAGGGCTACGAGCAGTACTTC. It yields the protein CASSRREGYEQYF.

This clone came up a few times. V gene TRBV5-8 combines with J gene TRBJ2-1; weak D call: TRBD1 (5 bases). Germline V gene lookup returns CDR1 SGHTS and CDR2 YDEGEE. CDR3 length equals 15 residues. The germline V and J ends were trimmed by 0 bases and 6 bases, with 13 bases remaining between them. Here the CDR3 reads CASSLVGRTSNEQFF. Here the CDR3 DNA reads TGTGCCAGCAGCTTGGTGGGGCGTACGAGCAATGAGCAGTTCTTC.

In this sample, this clone turned up a few times. This chain uses TRBV7-6 with TRBJ1-3; D is perhaps TRBD1 (5 bases). Trimming removed 6 bases at V and 4 bases at J, with 19 bases between. Looked up from germline, CDR1 is SGHVS and CDR2 is FNYEAQ. The CDR3 extends over 16 amino acids. CDR3 sequence reads: CASSSSSQAKGNTIYF. The CDR3, as DNA: TGTGCCAGCAGTTCATCCTCACAGGCCAAGGGAAACACCATATATTTT.

This clone was counted a few times. The chain combines TRBV19 with TRBJ1-2; no clear D gene. This CDR3 has 13 amino acids. The V gene lost 4 bases and the J gene lost 5 bases, with 11 bases spanning the gap. Germline values: CDR1 LNHDA, CDR2 SQIVND (reference sequence). The CDR3 protein is CASSRAGGYGYTF. The CDR3 bases are TGTGCCAGTAGTAGGGCCGGTGGATATGGCTACACCTTC.

On this clone itself: Germline is not matched at one junction end, which may reflect a read error. This chain connects TRBV29-1 to TRBJ1-1; TRBD1 is a possible D gene (5 bases). CDR3 length: 13 residues. CDR1 SQVTM and CDR2 ANQGSEA come from the germline V gene. This CDR3 reads CSVEDKKEKGAFF. As DNA, the CDR3 is TGCAGCGTCGAAGACAAAAAGGAAAAGGGGGCTTTCTTT.

This clone turned up a few times. V gene TRBV6-5 combines with J gene TRBJ2-3; unclear D gene. The CDR3 has 13 residues. The germline V and J ends were trimmed by 5 bases and 2 bases, with 8 bases remaining between them. Looked up from germline, CDR1 is MNHEY and CDR2 is SVGAGI. The DNA of the CDR3 is TGTGCCAGCAGTCCACTGAACACAGATACGCAGTATTTT. Protein sequence: CASSPLNTDTQYF.

The CDR3 sequence is CATAEKDRKQETQYF. In DNA form, the CDR3 reads TGTGCCACCGCTGAGAAGGACAGGAAGCAAGAGACCCAGTACTTC. This rearrangement joins TRBV6-1 to TRBJ2-5; 7 nucleotides agree with TRBD1. This CDR3 has 15 residues. From germline, CDR1 is MNHNS and CDR2 SASEGT. The V gene end was trimmed by 10 bases and the J gene end by 2 bases; junction bases not matched to a gene: 13.

The chain links TRBV9 to TRBJ1-2; 9 bases are shared with TRBD1. J lost 6 bases, V lost 4 bases, and 4 bases had no gene match. The CDR3 contains 13 residues. CDR1 and CDR2 from the germline V gene are SGDLS and YYNGEE. CDR3 amino acids: CASSSGQGNGYTF. The CDR3 DNA reads as TGTGCCAGCAGCTCCGGACAGGGGAATGGCTACACCTTC.

V usage is TRBV9 and J usage is TRBJ2-7; 8 bases agree with TRBD2. CDR3 length: 15 residues. From germline, CDR1 is SGDLS and CDR2 YYNGEE. The J segment lost 7 bases and the V segment lost 0 bases, leaving 9 bases of the junction unmatched. Here the CDR3 DNA reads TGTGCCAGCAGCGTAGACCCCGGGGGGGCCCGTGAGCAGTACTTC. Translating gives CASSVDPGGAREQYF.

The chain recombines TRBV10-3 with TRBJ1-1; 8 nucleotides align to TRBD1. Per the germline V gene, CDR1 is ENHRY and CDR2 is SYGVKD. The CDR3 covers 14 residues. V lost 5 bases and J lost 2; bases outside the gene matches: 4. The chain's CDR3 is CAISLGQGNTEAFF. CDR3 nucleotides: TGTGCCATCAGTCTCGGACAGGGTAACACTGAAGCTTTCTTT.

This chain connects TRBV6-5 to TRBJ2-2; the D gene is possibly TRBD1 (5 bases). With 2 bases removed from V and 1 base from J, the gap between germline ends came to 8 bases. Germline CDR1 is MNHEY and CDR2 is SVGAGI. The CDR3 sequence is 15 residues long. The CDR3 region is CASSYLRVNTGELFF. The CDR3 DNA reads as TGTGCCAGCAGTTACCTCAGGGTGAACACCGGGGAGCTGTTTTTT.

This clone was recorded a few times. V usage is TRBV5-6 and J usage is TRBJ1-2; 7 bases match TRBD1. The germline V gene has CDR1 SGHDT and CDR2 YYEEEE. The CDR3 contains 14 residues. Unmatched junction bases numbered 10, after V lost 4 bases and J lost 7 bases. As DNA, the CDR3 is TGTGCCAGCAGCCTCCGACAGGGATCGGGTGGCTACACCTTC. Translated, it gives CASSLRQGSGGYTF.

CDR3 sequence (DNA): TGTGCCAGCAGCTTTCGCGGTGGTGGCCCCTACGAGCAGTACTTC. Its protein is CASSFRGGGPYEQYF. The V and J genes are TRBV7-2 and TRBJ2-7, with D unclear. The CDR3 totals 15 residues. The germline gives CDR1 SGHTA, CDR2 FQGNSA. Deletions cut 3 bases from V and 2 bases from J, with 14 bases between.

The chain is built from TRBV7-2 and TRBJ2-1; 8 bases are a match to TRBD1. V shed 1 base, J shed 5 bases, and the junction held 4 bases outside the gene matches. CDR1 is SGHTA, CDR2 FQGNSA, per germline. This CDR3 spans 15 amino acids. CDR3 residues: CASSLGQGANNEQFF. The CDR3 DNA sequence: TGTGCCAGCAGCTTAGGCCAGGGGGCAAACAATGAGCAGTTCTTC.

V gene TRBV11-2 combines with J gene TRBJ2-2; TRBD1 matches at 7 bases. CDR3 length: 15 amino acids. Trimming at V came to 6 bases and at J to 6 bases, leaving 10 bases not matched to a gene. CDR1 and CDR2 from the germline V gene are SGHAT and FQNNGV. The CDR3 loop is CASSIRGLMAGELFF. CDR3 nucleotide sequence: TGTGCCAGCAGTATAAGGGGGCTGATGGCCGGGGAGCTGTTTTTT. The full variable domain, completed using reference TRBV11-2 and TRBJ2-2, is EAGVAQSPRYKIIEKRQSVAFWCNPISGHATLYWYQQILGQGPKLLIQFQNNGVVDDSQLPKDRFSAERLKGVDSTLKIQPAKLEDSAVYLCASSIRGLMAGELFFGEGSRLTVL.

This clone has more than one count but fewer than ten. The chain combines TRBV7-2 with TRBJ1-5; TRBD1 matches at 9 bases. Germline V gene data show CDR1 as SGHTA and CDR2 as FQGNSA. CDR3 length equals 14 residues. Unmatched junction bases numbered 5, after V lost 5 bases and J lost 6 bases. CDR3 in amino acids: CASSDGTGSQPQHF. In nucleotides, the CDR3 is TGTGCCAGCAGCGACGGGACAGGGTCTCAGCCCCAGCATTTT.

The table lists this clone with a few counts. This chain joins TRBV5-4 and TRBJ2-1; 9 nucleotides agree with TRBD2. Trimming removed 4 bases from V and 5 bases from J; junction bases left unmatched: 7. The CDR3 sequence is 15 residues long. Germline-derived CDR1 and CDR2 are SGHNT and YYREEE (reference sequence). CDR3 sequence: CASSHPGLADNEQFF. The CDR3 DNA reads as TGTGCCAGCAGCCACCCGGGACTAGCTGACAATGAGCAGTTCTTC.

This chain uses TRBV9 with TRBJ2-1, with 8 bases aligning to TRBD2. The CDR3 runs 16 residues. With 4 bases clipped from V and 0 bases from J, the junction kept 6 bases outside the gene matches. The germline CDR1 and CDR2 sequences are SGDLS and YYNGEE. CDR3 protein: CASSPSGGLSYNEQFF. The CDR3 nucleotides read TGTGCCAGCAGCCCCTCGGGGGGGCTCTCCTACAATGAGCAGTTCTTC.

This clone was found a few times. The rearrangement links TRBV30 to TRBJ2-1; 9 bases fit TRBD2. V was pared by 4 bases and J by 10 bases, with 14 bases of the junction left unmatched. Germline loops: CDR1 GTSNPN, CDR2 SVGIG (reference sequence). CDR3 length: 15 amino acids. CDR3 loop: CAWTGGGASSGEQFF. The CDR3, as DNA: TGTGCCTGGACGGGCGGGGGGGCCAGTTCGGGGGAGCAGTTCTTC.

The sample holds a few counts of this clone. This rearrangement joins TRBV5-4 to TRBJ2-7, with 8 positions matching TRBD1. Trimming removed 4 bases from V and 7 bases from J; junction bases left unmatched: 10. From germline, CDR1 is SGHNT and CDR2 YYREEE (reference sequence). The length of the CDR3 is 14 residues. The CDR3 nucleotides read TGTGCCAGCAGCATAGACAGGGGCGTGGGAGAGCAGTACTTC. Translated: CASSIDRGVGEQYF. Complete variable domain (other parts from reference TRBV5-4 and TRBJ2-7): ETGVTQSPTHLIKTRGQQVTLRCSSQSGHNTVSWYQQALGQGPQFIFQYYREEENGRGNFPPRFSGLQFPNYSSELNVNALELDDSALYLCASSIDRGVGEQYFGPGTRLTVT.

V gene TRBV9 combines with J gene TRBJ2-3; D unclear. The CDR3 length is 14 residues. Trimming cost V 1 base and J 2 bases, with 8 bases left between them. CDR1 SGDLS and CDR2 YYNGEE come from the germline V gene. In nucleotides, the CDR3 is TGTGCCAGCAGCGTACTAGTGGACACAGATACGCAGTATTTT. Amino acid sequence: CASSVLVDTDTQYF. Full variable domain (outside the CDR3, taken from reference TRBV9 and TRBJ2-3): DSGVTQTPKHLITATGQRVTLRCSPRSGDLSVYWYQQSLDQGLQFLIQYYNGEERAKGNILERFSAQQFPDLHSELNLSSLELGDSALYFCASSVLVDTDTQYFGPGTRLTVL.

This clone was seen once. The chain couples TRBV19 to TRBJ1-1; D is undetermined. Germline-derived CDR1 and CDR2 are LNHDA and SQIVND (reference sequence). Deletions cut 5 bases from V and 1 base from J, with 17 bases between. CDR3 length: 16 amino acids. The CDR3 reads CASSLSMARQNTEAFF. As DNA, the CDR3 is TGTGCCAGTAGTCTATCGATGGCCAGACAGAACACTGAAGCTTTCTTT. Drawing the rest from reference TRBV19 and TRBJ1-1, the complete variable domain is DGGITQSPKYLFRKEGQNVTLSCEQNLNHDAMYWYRQDPGQGLRLIYYSQIVNDFQKGDIAEGYSVSREKKESFPLTVTSAQKNPTAFYLCASSLSMARQNTEAFFGQGTRLTVV.

The sample holds a few counts of this clone. The rearrangement links TRBV5-4 to TRBJ2-1; 11 bases map to TRBD1. V shed 2 bases, J shed 4 bases, and the junction held 5 bases outside the gene matches. The germline gives CDR1 SGHNT, CDR2 YYREEE (reference sequence). The CDR3 has 16 residues. The CDR3 region is CASSFGTGGPYNEQFF. The CDR3 region has the DNA TGTGCCAGCAGCTTCGGGACAGGGGGACCTTACAATGAGCAGTTCTTC. The whole variable domain, remainder taken from reference TRBV5-4 and TRBJ2-1, is ETGVTQSPTHLIKTRGQQVTLRCSSQSGHNTVSWYQQALGQGPQFIFQYYREEENGRGNFPPRFSGLQFPNYSSELNVNALELDDSALYLCASSFGTGGPYNEQFFGPGTRLTVL.